This T cell receptor (beta chain) was found in a study of blood T cell repertoires in COVID-19. Study summary: The cDNA or gDNA used as material had been derived from T cells, B-cell-depleted T cells, or PBMCs.

CDR1 GTSNPN and CDR2 SVGIG come from the germline V gene (reference sequence). V lost 2 bases, J lost 8 bases, and 12 bases lay in between. The CDR3 consists of 12 residues. Here immunoSEQ multiplex PCR was the method, and the copy in TCRdb shows in-frame clones only, minus some. The data contain under 450,000 clones, roughly four fifths of them seen just once; the ten biggest clones take up under 1.2%. The rearrangement joins TRBV30 to TRBJ1-2; no reliable D call. Sequenced material: peripheral blood. This TCR was recovered from a human donor with acute or convalescent COVID-19. The donor label of this sample is uncertain. The CDR3 loop reads CAWSPTAPGYTF. DNA for the CDR3: TGTGCCTGGAGTCCAACAGCTCCCGGCTACACCTTC.